A selection of T cell receptor beta chains follows, all from one sample in a study of CD8 T cells in Susac syndrome. Via MiXCR, TCRdb re-called the immunoSEQ multiplex PCR reads, giving one row per CDR3 protein. The sample lists approximately 150,000 distinct CDR3 sequences, 94% occurring once. What was sequenced was CD4+ T cells from PBMCs. These receptors all stem from a human donor in good health. Both conserved end residues are part of each CDR3. The order of the fields is V gene, J gene, clone size, D gene, CDR3 DNA, CDR3 protein. D genes are given only for firm matches. Clone size, where shown, is once, few, many, or a class for clones that have expanded.

TRBV3-1,TRBJ2-1,-,-,TGTGCCAGCAGCCACTTTGGCAATGAGCAGTTCTTC,CASSHFGNEQFF
TRBV30,TRBJ2-2,-,TRBD1,TGTGCCTGGAGTGTAGGACAGGGGTACACCGGGGAGCTGTTTTTT,CAWSVGQGYTGELFF
TRBV30,TRBJ1-2,-,TRBD1,TGTGCCTGGATCACAGGGGGGCACGGCTACACCTTC,CAWITGGHGYTF
TRBV24-1,TRBJ2-2,few,-,TGTGCCACCAGTGAGAACACCGGGGAGCTGTTTTTT,CATSENTGELFF
TRBV18,TRBJ2-1,-,TRBD2,TGTGCCAGCTCACCAGGAGCGGGAGGGCCCAATGAGCAGTTCTTC,CASSPGAGGPNEQFF
TRBV30,TRBJ1-1,-,-,TGTGCCTGGATTGAACAATTGAACACTGAAGCTTTCTTT,CAWIEQLNTEAFF
TRBV19,TRBJ2-2,-,TRBD2,TGTGCCAGTAGTAGAGGACTAGCGGGAGGCTTGGGGGAGCTGTTTTTT,CASSRGLAGGLGELFF
TRBV5-6,TRBJ2-7,few,-,TGTGCCAGCAGCTTGGTGGGCCCCTACGAGCAGTACTTC,CASSLVGPYEQYF
TRBV10-2,TRBJ2-1,-,-,TGCGCCAGCAGTGAGCCGGGGAGTTTGGGGAATGAGCAGTTCTTC,CASSEPGSLGNEQFF
TRBV28,TRBJ2-3,-,-,TGTGCCAGCAGTTTATTCTTTATGGGCACAGATACGCAGTATTTT,CASSLFFMGTDTQYF
TRBV7-2,TRBJ1-5,-,-,TGTGCCAGCAGCTTAGGTGGGGCGGTTCAGCCCCAGCATTTT,CASSLGGAVQPQHF
TRBV7-2,TRBJ1-2,-,-,TGTGCCAGCAACAACTACTCCCCCAGAAACTATGGCTACACCTTC,CASNNYSPRNYGYTF
TRBV20-1,TRBJ2-7,-,-,TGCAGTGCTAGAGATCATGGCGGGCGTCCTTACGAGCAGTACTTC,CSARDHGGRPYEQYF
TRBV23-1,TRBJ1-1,-,-,TGCGCCAGCAGTCAACCCCACCGGGGTGCGGACACTGAAGCTTTCTTT,CASSQPHRGADTEAFF
TRBV5-1,TRBJ2-7,-,TRBD1,TGCGCCAGCAGCTTTGGGACAGGCTACGAGCAGTACTTC,CASSFGTGYEQYF
TRBV20-1,TRBJ1-5,-,-,TGCTCAAGCACCTCGAGCAATCAGCCCCAGCATTTT,CSSTSSNQPQHF
TRBV6-6,TRBJ1-2,once,TRBD1,TGTGCCAGCAGTTACGCGGGACAGACCTATGGCTACACCTTC,CASSYAGQTYGYTF
TRBV5-4,TRBJ1-1,-,-,TGTGCCAGCAGCTTGGAGGCCAGCATGAACACTGAAGCTTTCTTT,CASSLEASMNTEAFF
TRBV6-4,TRBJ1-1,-,-,TGTGCCAGCAGTGACGACGGCATGAACACTGAAGCTTTCTTT,CASSDDGMNTEAFF
TRBV18,TRBJ1-2,-,-,TGTGCCAGCTCACCCCCTGTTGGCTATGGCTACACCTTC,CASSPPVGYGYTF
TRBV20-1,TRBJ2-7,-,-,TGCAGTGGTCTCTCGGACATCTACGAGCAGTACTTC,CSGLSDIYEQYF
TRBV27,TRBJ2-1,once,TRBD1,TGTGCCAGCAGTCCCCGGACAGGGAGCTCCTACAATGAGCAGTTCTTC,CASSPRTGSSYNEQFF
TRBV12-3/TRBV12-4,TRBJ2-1,-,-,TGTGCCAGCAGTTTAGTACGGGGCAATGAGCAGTTCTTC,CASSLVRGNEQFF
TRBV18,TRBJ2-5,-,-,TGTGCCAGCTCACCGGCACAACAGTGCTTGCTTGGGGAGACCCAGTACTTC,CASSPAQQCLLGETQYF
TRBV3-1,TRBJ2-1,-,TRBD2,TGTGCCAGCAGCCAAGATCTGGTGGCTAGCGGGAACAATGAGCAGTTCTTC,CASSQDLVASGNNEQFF
TRBV12-3/TRBV12-4,TRBJ2-6,-,-,TGTGCCAGCAGATCCGAGAGCTCTGGGGCCAACGTCCTGACTTTC,CASRSESSGANVLTF
TRBV5-1,TRBJ2-4,-,TRBD2,TGCGCCAGCAGCTTGACGGGACTAAAAAACATTCAGTACTTC,CASSLTGLKNIQYF
TRBV10-3,TRBJ2-5,-,TRBD1,TGTGCCACCCGACAGGGACAAGAGACCCAGTACTTC,CATRQGQETQYF
TRBV30,TRBJ2-1,-,TRBD2,TGTGCCTGCGGCGGGGGGTACAATGAGCAGTTCTTC,CACGGGYNEQFF
TRBV19,TRBJ1-5,-,TRBD1,TGTGCCAGTATCGGGACAGGGGCTCATAGCAATCAGCCCCAGCATTTT,CASIGTGAHSNQPQHF
TRBV24-1,TRBJ2-2,few,-,TGTGCCACCAGTGATTCCGCCAGTGGGGGTCTGAGCACCGGGGAGCTGTTTTTT,CATSDSASGGLSTGELFF
TRBV27,TRBJ2-3,-,-,TGTGCCAGCAGATTAAGGGACTTTAGCACAGATACGCAGTATTTT,CASRLRDFSTDTQYF
TRBV12-3/TRBV12-4,TRBJ2-7,-,-,TGTGCCAGCAGTTTTTTTGGGGGGTCGGGGACCTACGAGCAGTACTTC,CASSFFGGSGTYEQYF
TRBV12-3/TRBV12-4,TRBJ2-1,-,TRBD2,TGTGCCAGCAGTTTATGGTCTAGCGGCTACAATGAGCAGTTCTTC,CASSLWSSGYNEQFF
TRBV7-2,TRBJ2-1,-,-,TGTGCCAGCAGTTATAATCGCCACAATGAGCAGTTCTTC,CASSYNRHNEQFF
TRBV18,TRBJ1-3,-,-,TGTGCCAGCTCACCAGCCATCCGCGGGGCAGGCTCTGGAAACACCATATATTTT,CASSPAIRGAGSGNTIYF
TRBV7-9,TRBJ2-5,-,TRBD1,TGTGCCAGCAGCCCGGGACAGGGAAGGAGTCTGTACCAAGAGACCCAGTACTTC,CASSPGQGRSLYQETQYF
TRBV19,TRBJ2-1,-,TRBD2,TGTGCCAGTAGTATTGGGAGGGCGGCTGCGTTCTTC,CASSIGRAAAFF
TRBV9,TRBJ1-2,-,-,TGTGCCAGCAGCGTAGAAGAGGTCTCTGGCTACACCTTC,CASSVEEVSGYTF
TRBV6-6,TRBJ2-5,-,-,TGTGCCAGCAGTTACTCCAGTGAGACCCAGTACTTC,CASSYSSETQYF
TRBV5-4,TRBJ2-1,-,TRBD2,TGTGCCAGCAGCATAGGCCCCCTAGCGGGAAGGAATGAGCAGTTCTTC,CASSIGPLAGRNEQFF
TRBV18,TRBJ2-2,-,TRBD1,TGTGCCAGCTCACCCATCGACAGGGTGAACACCGGGGAGCTGTTTTTT,CASSPIDRVNTGELFF
TRBV29-1,TRBJ1-2,-,TRBD1,TGCAGCGTTTCCGTGACAGGGGGCTATGGCTACACCTTC,CSVSVTGGYGYTF
TRBV12-3/TRBV12-4,TRBJ1-2,-,-,TGTGCCAGCAGTTTACAGGGGCGGAATAACTATGGCTACACCTTC,CASSLQGRNNYGYTF
TRBV9,TRBJ2-6,-,-,TGTGCCAGCAGCGCCCCAAGGGAGGGGGGGGATGAGCTTGGGGCCAACGTCCTGACTTTC,CASSAPREGGDELGANVLTF
TRBV20-1,TRBJ1-1,-,TRBD1,TGCAGTGCCAAACAGGGGGTTGGAGCTTTCTTT,CSAKQGVGAFF
TRBV7-2,TRBJ2-1,-,TRBD2,TGTGCCAGCAGCATAGGACTAGCAGGGGATGAGCAGTTCTTC,CASSIGLAGDEQFF
TRBV18,TRBJ1-1,once,TRBD1,TGTGCCAGCTCACCATTGGGACAGGGGGCGAACACTGAAGCTTTCTTT,CASSPLGQGANTEAFF
TRBV6-5,TRBJ2-5,few,-,TGTGCCAGCAGTTACCACTTAGAAAGGGGAGAGACCCAGTACTTC,CASSYHLERGETQYF
TRBV23-1,TRBJ1-2,-,TRBD1,TGCGCCAGCAGTCCCCAAGGGGACAGGGAGCCATATGGCTACACCTTC,CASSPQGDREPYGYTF
TRBV5-4,TRBJ2-1,-,TRBD2,TGTGCCAGCAGCTTGGGACTAGCGTCTATCTATGAGCAGTTCTTC,CASSLGLASIYEQFF
TRBV7-6,TRBJ1-4,-,-,TGTGCCAGCAGCTTAGTCGTTCGTGGCCCTGCAACTAATGAAAAACTGTTTTTT,CASSLVVRGPATNEKLFF
TRBV12-3/TRBV12-4,TRBJ2-7,-,-,TGTGCCAGCAGTTTAGCTTCCTTGGGGAGCTACGAGCAGTACTTC,CASSLASLGSYEQYF
TRBV4-1,TRBJ1-2,once,-,TGCGCCAGCAGCCAAGATTTACAGTTACCTAACTATGGCTACACCTTC,CASSQDLQLPNYGYTF
TRBV23-1,TRBJ1-3,-,TRBD1,TGCGCCAGCAGTCAAGGGACAGGGGGCGTTGGAAACACCATATATTTT,CASSQGTGGVGNTIYF